The text below deals with one T cell receptor (beta chain). What it binds is not known. This sample is part of a study of graft-versus-host responses after intestinal transplantation. General study points: Analysis identified GvH clones in recipient marrow, with some appearing first in ileum or blood.

Only in-frame clones appear in the TCRdb table, and some are missing; sequencing was by immunoSEQ multiplex PCR. Found here are some 85,000 clones, about nine tenths of them singletons; the top ten hold roughly 8%. This CDR3 is built from 13 residues. J lost 5 bases, V lost 7 bases, and 5 bases had no gene match. From germline, CDR1 is SGHTA and CDR2 FQGTGA. The chain has TRBV7-3 and TRBJ2-1, with TRBD2 identical over 7 bases. The sequence came from a human donor who was the organ donor for an intestinal transplant. Sequences were derived from unstimulated CD8+ T cells sorted from spleen or lymph node cells, sampled before transplant. As DNA, the CDR3 is TGTGCCAGCACCCCGGGGGGACACAATGAGCAGTTCTTC. Its protein is CASTPGGHNEQFF. Based on the CDR3 plus reference TRBV7-3 and TRBJ2-1, the full variable domain is GAGVSQTPSNKVTEKGKYVELRCDPISGHTALYWYRQSLGQGPEFLIYFQGTGAADDSGLPNDRFFAVRPEGSVSTLKIQRTERGDSAVYLCASTPGGHNEQFFGPGTRLTVL.